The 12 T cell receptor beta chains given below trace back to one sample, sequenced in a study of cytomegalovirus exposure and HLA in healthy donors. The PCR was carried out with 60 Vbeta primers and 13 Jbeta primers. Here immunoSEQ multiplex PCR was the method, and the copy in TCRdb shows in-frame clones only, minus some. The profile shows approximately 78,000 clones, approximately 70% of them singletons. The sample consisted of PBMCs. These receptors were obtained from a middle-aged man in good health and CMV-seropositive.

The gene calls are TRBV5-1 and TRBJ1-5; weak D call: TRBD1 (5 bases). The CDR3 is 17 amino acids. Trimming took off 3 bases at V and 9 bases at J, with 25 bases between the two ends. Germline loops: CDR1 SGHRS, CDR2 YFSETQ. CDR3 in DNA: TGCGCCAGCAGCTCCTCCGGGACTTATGAAATCGGACGGCCCCAGCATTTT. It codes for CASSSSGTYEIGRPQHF.

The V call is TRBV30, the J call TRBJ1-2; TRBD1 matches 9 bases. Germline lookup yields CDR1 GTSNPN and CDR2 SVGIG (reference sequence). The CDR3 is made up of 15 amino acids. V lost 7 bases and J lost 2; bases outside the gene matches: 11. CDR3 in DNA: TGTGCCTCCCGCGACAGGGGGAAAGGAAACTATGGCTACACCTTC. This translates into CASRDRGKGNYGYTF.

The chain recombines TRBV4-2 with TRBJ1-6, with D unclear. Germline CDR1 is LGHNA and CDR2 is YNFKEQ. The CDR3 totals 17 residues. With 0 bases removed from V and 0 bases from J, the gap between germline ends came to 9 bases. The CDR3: CASSQDIGVSYNSPLHF. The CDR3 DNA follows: TGTGCCAGCAGCCAAGATATAGGAGTCTCCTATAATTCACCCCTCCACTTT.

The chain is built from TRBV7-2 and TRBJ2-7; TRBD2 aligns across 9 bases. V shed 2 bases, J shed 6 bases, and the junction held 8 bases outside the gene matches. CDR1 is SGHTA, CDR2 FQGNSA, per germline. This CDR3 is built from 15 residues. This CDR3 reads CASSLYQRGVGEQYF. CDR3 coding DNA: TGTGCCAGCAGCTTATATCAGCGGGGGGTGGGCGAGCAGTACTTC.

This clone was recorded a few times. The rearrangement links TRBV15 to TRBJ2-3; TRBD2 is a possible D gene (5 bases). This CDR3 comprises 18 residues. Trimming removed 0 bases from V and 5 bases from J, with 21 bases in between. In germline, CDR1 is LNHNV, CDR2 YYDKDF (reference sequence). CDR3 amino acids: CATSRDYGNSKEEDTQYF. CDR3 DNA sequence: TGTGCCACCAGCAGAGATTATGGAAATAGTAAGGAGGAAGATACGCAGTATTTT.

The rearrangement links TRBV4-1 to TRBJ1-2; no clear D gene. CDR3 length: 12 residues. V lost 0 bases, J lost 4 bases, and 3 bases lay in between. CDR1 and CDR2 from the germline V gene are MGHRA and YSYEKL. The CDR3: CASSQDSYGYTF. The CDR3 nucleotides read TGCGCCAGCAGCCAAGACAGCTATGGCTACACCTTC.

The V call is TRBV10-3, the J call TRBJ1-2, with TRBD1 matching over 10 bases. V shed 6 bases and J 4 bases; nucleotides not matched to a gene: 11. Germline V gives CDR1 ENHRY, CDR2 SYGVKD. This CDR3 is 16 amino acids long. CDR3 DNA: TGTGCCATCAGGGGATGGGACAGGGGAAAGGGCTATGGCTACACCTTC. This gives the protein CAIRGWDRGKGYGYTF.

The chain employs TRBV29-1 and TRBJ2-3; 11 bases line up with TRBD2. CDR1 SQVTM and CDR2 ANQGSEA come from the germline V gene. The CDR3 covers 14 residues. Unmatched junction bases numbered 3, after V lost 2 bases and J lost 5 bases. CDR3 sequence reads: CSVERLAGIDTQYF. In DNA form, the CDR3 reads TGCAGCGTTGAAAGACTAGCGGGGATAGATACGCAGTATTTT.

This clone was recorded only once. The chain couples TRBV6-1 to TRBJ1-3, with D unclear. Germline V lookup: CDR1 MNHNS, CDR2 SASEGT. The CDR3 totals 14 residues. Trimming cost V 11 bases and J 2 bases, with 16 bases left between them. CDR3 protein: CAGFAGATGNTIYF. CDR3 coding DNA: TGTGCCGGCTTCGCCGGAGCCACTGGAAACACCATATATTTT.

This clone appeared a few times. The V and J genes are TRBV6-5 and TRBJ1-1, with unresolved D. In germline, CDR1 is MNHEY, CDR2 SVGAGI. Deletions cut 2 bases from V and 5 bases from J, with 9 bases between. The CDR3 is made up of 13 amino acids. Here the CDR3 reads CASSYGEGTEAFF. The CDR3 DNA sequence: TGTGCCAGCAGTTACGGGGAGGGTACTGAAGCTTTCTTT.

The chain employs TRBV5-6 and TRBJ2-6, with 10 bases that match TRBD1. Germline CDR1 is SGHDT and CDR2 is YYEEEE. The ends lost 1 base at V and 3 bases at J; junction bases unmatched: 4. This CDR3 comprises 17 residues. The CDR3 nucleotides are TGTGCCAGCAGCTTGCGACAGGGGGCGCATGGGGCCAACGTCCTGACTTTC. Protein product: CASSLRQGAHGANVLTF. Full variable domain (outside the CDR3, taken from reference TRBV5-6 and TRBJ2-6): DAGVTQSPTHLIKTRGQQVTLRCSPKSGHDTVSWYQQALGQGPQFIFQYYEEEERQRGNFPDRFSGHQFPNYSSELNVNALLLGDSALYLCASSLRQGAHGANVLTFGAGSRLTVL.

The CDR3 spells CASSSGQGKGSYNEQFF. In DNA form, the CDR3 reads TGTGCCAGCAGCTCGGGACAGGGAAAGGGCTCCTACAATGAGCAGTTCTTC. The chain recombines TRBV9 with TRBJ2-1, with 9 nucleotides matching TRBD1. The CDR3 sequence is 17 residues long. J lost 0 bases, V lost 4 bases, and 8 bases had no gene match. Looked up from germline, CDR1 is SGDLS and CDR2 is YYNGEE.